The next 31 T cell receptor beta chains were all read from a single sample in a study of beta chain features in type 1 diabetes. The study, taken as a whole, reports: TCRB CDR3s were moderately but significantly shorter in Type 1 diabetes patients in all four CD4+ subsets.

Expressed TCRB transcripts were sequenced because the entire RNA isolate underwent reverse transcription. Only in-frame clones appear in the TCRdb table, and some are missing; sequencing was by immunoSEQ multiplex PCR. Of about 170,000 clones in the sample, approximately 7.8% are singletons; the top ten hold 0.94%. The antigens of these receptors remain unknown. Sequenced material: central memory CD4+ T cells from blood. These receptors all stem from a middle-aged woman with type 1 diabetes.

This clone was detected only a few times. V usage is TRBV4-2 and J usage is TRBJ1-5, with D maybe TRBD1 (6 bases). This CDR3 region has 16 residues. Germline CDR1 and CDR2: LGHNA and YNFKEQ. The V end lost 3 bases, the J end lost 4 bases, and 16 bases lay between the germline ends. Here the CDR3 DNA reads TGTGCCAGCAGCCAGGGAACAGGGAGTATTAATCAGCCCCAGCATTTT. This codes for CASSQGTGSINQPQHF.

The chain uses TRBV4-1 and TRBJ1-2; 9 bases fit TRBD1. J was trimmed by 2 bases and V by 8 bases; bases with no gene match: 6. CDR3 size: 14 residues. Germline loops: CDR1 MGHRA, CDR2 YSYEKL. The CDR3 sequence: CASEPGQGNYGYTF. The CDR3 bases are TGCGCCAGCGAGCCGGGACAGGGCAACTATGGCTACACCTTC.

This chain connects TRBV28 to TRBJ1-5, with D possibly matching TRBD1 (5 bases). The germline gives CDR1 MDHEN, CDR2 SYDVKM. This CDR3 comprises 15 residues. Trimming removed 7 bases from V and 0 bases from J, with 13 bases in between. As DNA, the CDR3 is TGTGCCAGCACTATGACAGTCTATAGCAATCAGCCCCAGCATTTT. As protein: CASTMTVYSNQPQHF.

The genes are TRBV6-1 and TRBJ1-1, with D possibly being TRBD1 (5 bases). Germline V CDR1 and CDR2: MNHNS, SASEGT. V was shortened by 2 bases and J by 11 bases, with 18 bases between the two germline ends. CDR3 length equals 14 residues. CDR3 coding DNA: TGTGCCAGCAGTGAATTGGGAAAGGGGCTGAAGGCTTTCTTT. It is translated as CASSELGKGLKAFF.

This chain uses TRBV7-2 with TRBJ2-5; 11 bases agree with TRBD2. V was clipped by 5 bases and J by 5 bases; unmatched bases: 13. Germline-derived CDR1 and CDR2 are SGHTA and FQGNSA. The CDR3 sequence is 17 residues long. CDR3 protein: CASSGWGLAGGPETQYF. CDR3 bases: TGTGCCAGCAGCGGATGGGGGCTAGCGGGGGGCCCGGAGACCCAGTACTTC.

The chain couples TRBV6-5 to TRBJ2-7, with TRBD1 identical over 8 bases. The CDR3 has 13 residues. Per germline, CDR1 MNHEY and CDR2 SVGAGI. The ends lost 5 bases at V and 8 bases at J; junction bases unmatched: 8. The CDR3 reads CASSPGPGGKQYF. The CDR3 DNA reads TGTGCCAGCAGTCCCGGGCCAGGGGGCAAGCAGTACTTC.

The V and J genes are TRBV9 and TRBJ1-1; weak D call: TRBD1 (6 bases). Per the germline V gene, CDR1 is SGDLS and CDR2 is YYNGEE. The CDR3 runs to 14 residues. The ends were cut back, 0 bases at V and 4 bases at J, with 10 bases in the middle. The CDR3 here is CASSVDLQGTEAFF. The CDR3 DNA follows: TGTGCCAGCAGCGTAGATCTACAGGGCACTGAAGCTTTCTTT.

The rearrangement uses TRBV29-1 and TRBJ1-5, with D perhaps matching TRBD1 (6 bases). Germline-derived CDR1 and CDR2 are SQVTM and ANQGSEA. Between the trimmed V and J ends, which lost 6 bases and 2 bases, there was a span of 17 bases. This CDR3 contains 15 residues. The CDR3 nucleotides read TGCAGCGTCTCGATAGCACAGGGAGGCAATCAGCCCCAGCATTTT. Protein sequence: CSVSIAQGGNQPQHF.

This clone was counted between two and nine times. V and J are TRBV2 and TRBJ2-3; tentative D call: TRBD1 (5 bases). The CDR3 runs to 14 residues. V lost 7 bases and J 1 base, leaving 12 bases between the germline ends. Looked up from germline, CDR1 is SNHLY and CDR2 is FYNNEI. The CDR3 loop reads CASKGITGTDTQYF. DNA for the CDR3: TGTGCCAGCAAGGGGATAACTGGCACAGATACGCAGTATTTT.

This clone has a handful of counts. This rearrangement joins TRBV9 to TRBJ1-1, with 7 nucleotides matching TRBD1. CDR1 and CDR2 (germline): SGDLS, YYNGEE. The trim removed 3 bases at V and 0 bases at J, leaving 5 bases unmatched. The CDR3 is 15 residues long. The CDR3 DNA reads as TGTGCCAGCAGCGCAAACCAGGGGGTGAACACTGAAGCTTTCTTT. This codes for CASSANQGVNTEAFF.

CDR3 protein: CASAPPRSGYEQYF. DNA for the CDR3: TGCGCCAGCGCGCCCCCTAGATCAGGGTACGAGCAGTACTTC. This chain links TRBV5-1 with TRBJ2-7, with a tentative D call TRBD1 (5 bases). The V gene lost 7 bases and the J gene lost 4 bases, with 18 bases spanning the gap. This CDR3 region has 14 residues. The germline V gene has CDR1 SGHRS and CDR2 YFSETQ.

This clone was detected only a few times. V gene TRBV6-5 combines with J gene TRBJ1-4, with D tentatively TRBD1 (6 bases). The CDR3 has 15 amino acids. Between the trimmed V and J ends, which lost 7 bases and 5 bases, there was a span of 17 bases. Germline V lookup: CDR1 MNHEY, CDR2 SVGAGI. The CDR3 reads CASTSGQGQNEKLFF. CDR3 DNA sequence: TGTGCCAGCACCTCAGGCCAGGGGCAAAATGAAAAACTGTTTTTT.

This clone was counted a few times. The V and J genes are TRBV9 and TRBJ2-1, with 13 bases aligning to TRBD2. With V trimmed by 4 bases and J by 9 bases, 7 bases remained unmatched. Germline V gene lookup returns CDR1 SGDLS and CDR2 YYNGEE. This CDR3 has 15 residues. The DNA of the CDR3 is TGTGCCAGCAGCTCAACCGGGACTAGCGGGGTTGAGCAGTTCTTC. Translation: CASSSTGTSGVEQFF.

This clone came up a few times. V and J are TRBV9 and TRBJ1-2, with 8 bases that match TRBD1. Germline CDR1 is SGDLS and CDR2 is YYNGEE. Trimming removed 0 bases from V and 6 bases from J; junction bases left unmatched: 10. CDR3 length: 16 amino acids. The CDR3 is CASSVAPDRVRNGYTF. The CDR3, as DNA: TGTGCCAGCAGCGTAGCACCGGACAGGGTGAGGAATGGCTACACCTTC.

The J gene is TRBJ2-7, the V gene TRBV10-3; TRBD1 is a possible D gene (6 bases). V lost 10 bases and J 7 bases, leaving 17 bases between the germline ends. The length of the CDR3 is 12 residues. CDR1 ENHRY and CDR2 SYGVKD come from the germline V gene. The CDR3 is CATHKSQGEQYF. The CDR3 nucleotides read TGTGCCACCCATAAGAGTCAGGGGGAGCAGTACTTC.

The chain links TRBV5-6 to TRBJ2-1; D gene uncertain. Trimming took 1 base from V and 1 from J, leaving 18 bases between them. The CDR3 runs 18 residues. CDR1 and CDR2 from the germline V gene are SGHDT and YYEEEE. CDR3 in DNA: TGTGCCAGCAGCTTGCCGCGCTTTTCTTCTAGTTCCTACAATGAGCAGTTCTTC. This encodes CASSLPRFSSSSYNEQFF. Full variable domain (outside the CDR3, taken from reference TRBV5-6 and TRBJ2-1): DAGVTQSPTHLIKTRGQQVTLRCSPKSGHDTVSWYQQALGQGPQFIFQYYEEEERQRGNFPDRFSGHQFPNYSSELNVNALLLGDSALYLCASSLPRFSSSSYNEQFFGPGTRLTVL.

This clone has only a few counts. The CDR3 sequence is CASSPGGEEKLFF. CDR3 nucleotides: TGTGCCAGCAGCCCTGGAGGGGAGGAAAAACTGTTTTTT. The chain recombines TRBV28 with TRBJ1-4; D is perhaps TRBD1 (5 bases). V was pared by 6 bases and J by 8 bases, with 13 bases between. The V gene's germline CDR1 is MDHEN and CDR2 SYDVKM. This CDR3 has 13 residues.

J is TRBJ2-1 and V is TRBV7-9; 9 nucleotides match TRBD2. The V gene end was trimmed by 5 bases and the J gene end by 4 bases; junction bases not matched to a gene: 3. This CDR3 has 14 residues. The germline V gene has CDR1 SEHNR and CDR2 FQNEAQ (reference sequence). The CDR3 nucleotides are TGTGCCAGCAGCCCAGCGGGGGGTTACAATGAGCAGTTCTTC. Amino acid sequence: CASSPAGGYNEQFF.

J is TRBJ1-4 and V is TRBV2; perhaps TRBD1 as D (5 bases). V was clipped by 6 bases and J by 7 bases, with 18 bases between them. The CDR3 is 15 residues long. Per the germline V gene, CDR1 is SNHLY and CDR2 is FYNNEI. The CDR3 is CASSSRQGYTEKLFF. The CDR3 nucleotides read TGTGCCAGCAGCTCCCGGCAGGGATACACTGAAAAACTGTTTTTT.

The CDR3 spells CAWRNRAAGNTIYF. CDR3 nucleotides: TGTGCCTGGAGGAACAGGGCGGCTGGAAACACCATATATTTT. The gene calls are TRBV30 and TRBJ1-3, with D possibly TRBD1 on 6 matching bases. The ends were cut back, 3 bases at V and 2 bases at J, with 11 bases in the middle. The CDR3 length is 14 residues. The germline V gene encodes CDR1 GTSNPN and CDR2 SVGIG (reference sequence).

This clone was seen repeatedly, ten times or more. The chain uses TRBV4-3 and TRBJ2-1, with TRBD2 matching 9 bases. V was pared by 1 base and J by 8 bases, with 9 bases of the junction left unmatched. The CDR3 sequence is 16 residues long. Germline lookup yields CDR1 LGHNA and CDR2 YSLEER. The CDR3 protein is CASSQVGGRARDEQFF. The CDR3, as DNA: TGCGCCAGCAGCCAAGTCGGCGGGAGGGCACGGGATGAGCAGTTCTTC.

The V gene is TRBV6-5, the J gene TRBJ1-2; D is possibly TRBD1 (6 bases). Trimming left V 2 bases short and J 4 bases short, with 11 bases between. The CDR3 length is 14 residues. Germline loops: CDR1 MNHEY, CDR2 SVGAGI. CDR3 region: CASSYVRGGYGYTF. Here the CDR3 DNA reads TGTGCCAGCAGTTACGTGAGGGGGGGCTATGGCTACACCTTC.

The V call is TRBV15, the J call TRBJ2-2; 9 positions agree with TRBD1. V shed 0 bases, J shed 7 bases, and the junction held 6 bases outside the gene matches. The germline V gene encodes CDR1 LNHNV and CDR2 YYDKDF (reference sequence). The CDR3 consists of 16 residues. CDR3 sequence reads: CATSRDGTGLGGELFF. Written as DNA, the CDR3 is TGTGCCACCAGCAGAGATGGGACAGGGCTCGGCGGGGAGCTGTTTTTT.

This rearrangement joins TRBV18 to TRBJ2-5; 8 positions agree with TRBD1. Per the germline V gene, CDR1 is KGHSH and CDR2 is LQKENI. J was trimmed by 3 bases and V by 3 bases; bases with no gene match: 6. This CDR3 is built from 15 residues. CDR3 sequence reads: CASSPGQVGEETQYF. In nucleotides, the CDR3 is TGTGCCAGCTCACCGGGACAGGTTGGGGAAGAGACCCAGTACTTC. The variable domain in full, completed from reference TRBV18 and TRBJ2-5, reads NAGVMQNPRHLVRRRGQEARLRCSPMKGHSHVYWYRQLPEEGLKFMVYLQKENIIDESGMPKERFSAEFPKEGPSILRIQQVVRGDSAAYFCASSPGQVGEETQYFGPGTRLLVL.

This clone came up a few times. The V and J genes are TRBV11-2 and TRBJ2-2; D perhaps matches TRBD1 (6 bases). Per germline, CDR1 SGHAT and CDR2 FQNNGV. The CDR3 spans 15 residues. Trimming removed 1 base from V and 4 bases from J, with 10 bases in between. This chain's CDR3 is CASSLAGDLTGELFF. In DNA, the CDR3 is TGTGCCAGCAGCTTAGCAGGGGATCTCACCGGGGAGCTGTTTTTT.

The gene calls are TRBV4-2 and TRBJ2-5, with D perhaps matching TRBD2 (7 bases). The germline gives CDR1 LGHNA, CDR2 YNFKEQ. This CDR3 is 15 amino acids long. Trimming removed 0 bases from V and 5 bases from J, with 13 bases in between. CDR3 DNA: TGTGCCAGCAGCCAAGATGGGGGGGCGAAGGAGACCCAGTACTTC. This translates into CASSQDGGAKETQYF.

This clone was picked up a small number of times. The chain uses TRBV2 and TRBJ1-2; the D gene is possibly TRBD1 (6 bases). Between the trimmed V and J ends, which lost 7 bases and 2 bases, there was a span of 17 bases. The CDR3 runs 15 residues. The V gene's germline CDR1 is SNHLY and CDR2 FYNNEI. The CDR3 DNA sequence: TGTGCCAGCACTCCTATCTTGGACAGCAACTATGGCTACACCTTC. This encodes CASTPILDSNYGYTF.

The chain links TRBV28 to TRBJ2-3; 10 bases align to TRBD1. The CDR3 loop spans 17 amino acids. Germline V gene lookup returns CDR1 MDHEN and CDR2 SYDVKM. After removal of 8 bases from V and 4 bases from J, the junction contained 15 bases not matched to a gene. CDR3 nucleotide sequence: TGTGCCAGCGAACCCCCCCAGGGACAGGGGTTTGCAGATACGCAGTATTTT. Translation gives CASEPPQGQGFADTQYF.

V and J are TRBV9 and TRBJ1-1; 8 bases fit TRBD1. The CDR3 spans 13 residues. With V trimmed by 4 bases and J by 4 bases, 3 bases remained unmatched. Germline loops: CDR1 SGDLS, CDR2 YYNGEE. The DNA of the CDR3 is TGTGCCAGCAGCACCGACAGGGGCACTGAAGCTTTCTTT. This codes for CASSTDRGTEAFF.

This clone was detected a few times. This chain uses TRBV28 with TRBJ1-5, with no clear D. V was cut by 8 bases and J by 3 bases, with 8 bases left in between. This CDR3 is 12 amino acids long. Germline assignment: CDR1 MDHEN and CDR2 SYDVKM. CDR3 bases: TGTGCCAGCGGAGGCTTCAATCAGCCCCAGCATTTT. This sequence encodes CASGGFNQPQHF.

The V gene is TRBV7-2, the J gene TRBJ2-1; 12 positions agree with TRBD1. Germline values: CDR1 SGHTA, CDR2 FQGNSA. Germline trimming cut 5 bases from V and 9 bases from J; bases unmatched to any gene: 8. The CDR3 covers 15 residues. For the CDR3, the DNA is TGTGCCAGCAGCACCGGGACAGGGGGCCGGGGTGAGCAGTTCTTC. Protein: CASSTGTGGRGEQFF.